This TCR beta chain appears in the sequencing data of a study of vaccination and CD4 T cells after COVID-19. For the study at large: Convalescent cases consisted of six males and four females, of whom two were Hispanic.

Sample treatment: roughly 10-day PBMC culture with coronavirus spike peptide pools or control peptides (ViraFEST assay). Investigators obtained the unexposed donor's CD4+ T cells before the COVID-19 pandemic (2011-2018). Half of the medium was exchanged for fresh IL-2 medium, first on day 3 and then on day 7. Worth noting for this clonotype: Its target is unknown.

V was clipped by 3 bases and J by 3 bases, with 5 bases between them. Per germline, CDR1 MDHEN and CDR2 SYDVKM. This CDR3 is built from 12 residues. With the Oncomine TCR Beta short-read assay, DNA from cultured CD4+ T cells was sequenced. MiXCR, run by TCRdb on the PCR reads, gives a single entry per CDR3 protein. Counted here are 2,500 to 3,000 distinct CDR3 sequences, 35% to 50% occurring once; the ten biggest clones make up around 40%. The source is a human donor in good health. The sample taken for sequencing was CD4+ T cells from blood, cultured in vitro. V and J are TRBV28 and TRBJ1-2; tentative D call: TRBD1 (5 bases). The CDR3 region has the DNA TGTGCCAGCAGTTTGGGACACTATGGCTACACCTTC. As protein: CASSLGHYGYTF.